This entry lists 21 T cell receptor beta chains sequenced from one sample in a study of CD8 T cells in Susac syndrome. Reverse transcription of roughly 0.5 to 1 ug RNA was carried out with random hexamers. Each CDR3 protein gets one entry after TCRdb re-called the immunoSEQ multiplex PCR reads with MiXCR. The sample lists approximately 150,000 distinct CDR3 sequences; roughly 80% were seen once. Sequencing was carried out using CD8+ T cells from PBMCs. Receptor source: a human donor with multiple sclerosis.

This rearrangement joins TRBV29-1 to TRBJ1-2; a weak D match, TRBD1 (5 bases). Trimming shortened V by 7 bases and J by 8 bases, and 14 bases separated the two germline ends. The CDR3 loop spans 11 amino acids. The germline gives CDR1 SQVTM, CDR2 ANQGSEA. The CDR3 here is CSADGTRGYTF. The CDR3 coding sequence is TGCAGCGCCGACGGGACTCGCGGCTACACCTTC.

The chain employs TRBV30 and TRBJ2-1; TRBD2 matches at 11 bases. The V segment lost 2 bases and the J segment 16 bases; nucleotides outside the gene matches: 10. The CDR3 contains 13 residues. Germline V gives CDR1 GTSNPN, CDR2 SVGIG (reference sequence). The DNA of the CDR3 is TGTGCCTGGAGTAGCTCTACTAGCGGGAGAGAATTCTTC. Its translation: CAWSSSTSGREFF.

This chain joins TRBV19 and TRBJ1-1; 10 nucleotides line up with TRBD1. V dropped 10 bases and J dropped 4; count of bases not matched to a gene: 9. The CDR3 spans 14 residues. Germline CDR1 is LNHDA and CDR2 is SQIVND (reference sequence). The CDR3 DNA sequence: TGTGCCACCTCGGACAGGGGGTCGGTCACTGAAGCTTTCTTT. The encoded protein is CATSDRGSVTEAFF.

V usage is TRBV7-9 and J usage is TRBJ1-5; TRBD1 might be the D (5 bases). This CDR3 is 16 amino acids long. Germline V gives CDR1 SEHNR, CDR2 FQNEAQ (reference sequence). Trimming pared 4 bases from V and 3 bases from J, leaving 16 bases between. The CDR3 protein is CASSSRTPGSNQPQHF. DNA for the CDR3: TGTGCCAGCAGCTCCAGGACACCGGGGTCCAATCAGCCCCAGCATTTT.

Comment on this clonotype: A single base separates this from a much larger clone, so it may be a read error. The rearrangement uses TRBV19 and TRBJ2-2, with TRBD2 as a possible D gene (6 bases). Germline V lookup: CDR1 LNHDA, CDR2 SQIVND (reference sequence). The CDR3 contains 14 residues. Trimming removed 5 bases at V and 4 bases at J, with 11 bases between. As DNA, the CDR3 is TGTGCCAGTAGTTTTGGCGGGGTCACCGGGGAGCTGTTTTTT. Its translation: CASSFGGVTGELFF. The variable domain in full, with the rest retrieved from reference TRBV19 and TRBJ2-2, is DGGITQSPKYLFRKEGQNVTLSCEQNLNHDAMYWYRQDPGQGLRLIYYSQIVNDFQKGDIAEGYSVSREKKESFPLTVTSAQKNPTAFYLCASSFGGVTGELFFGEGSRLTVL.

The V and J genes are TRBV11-3 and TRBJ2-5; D is unclear. The V and J ends lost 1 base and 3 bases respectively, with 3 bases between them. CDR3 length: 12 residues. Germline V gene lookup returns CDR1 SGHNT and CDR2 YENEEA. The CDR3 protein is CASSLGEETQYF. CDR3 DNA sequence: TGTGCCAGCAGCTTAGGGGAAGAGACCCAGTACTTC.

This clonotype was picked up a small number of times. The chain uses TRBV4-2 and TRBJ1-4; D is undetermined. This CDR3 has 16 residues. Per the germline V gene, CDR1 is LGHNA and CDR2 is YNFKEQ. Trimming took 1 base from V and 3 from J, leaving 12 bases between them. CDR3 loop: CASSQVQGDPNEKLFF. CDR3 DNA: TGTGCCAGCAGCCAAGTGCAAGGAGATCCTAATGAAAAACTGTTTTTT.

This clonotype was seen only a few times. V is TRBV19 and J is TRBJ2-1; no definite D call. The CDR3 is 14 amino acids. V was clipped by 3 bases and J by 0 bases, with 6 bases between them. CDR1 LNHDA and CDR2 SQIVND come from the germline V gene (reference sequence). CDR3 DNA: TGTGCCAGTAGTATCATTAGCTCCTACAATGAGCAGTTCTTC. Protein sequence: CASSIISSYNEQFF.

V and J are TRBV5-5 and TRBJ1-6, with D unresolved. The CDR3 spans 16 residues. Trimming shortened V by 0 bases and J by 2 bases, and 9 bases separated the two germline ends. From germline, CDR1 is SGHKS and CDR2 YYEKEE (reference sequence). In DNA, the CDR3 is TGTGCCAGCAGCTTGGAGGGTGCCGCCTATAATTCACCCCTCCACTTT. It is translated as CASSLEGAAYNSPLHF.

This clonotype was recorded once. The rearrangement joins TRBV15 to TRBJ2-1, with D perhaps TRBD2 (7 bases). Per germline, CDR1 LNHNV and CDR2 YYDKDF (reference sequence). CDR3 length equals 15 residues. Trimming took off 5 bases at V and 7 bases at J, with 18 bases between the two ends. CDR3 DNA: TGTGCCACCAGCTCCCCCCCGGGGGGCCAGAATGAGCAGTTCTTC. Encoded protein: CATSSPPGGQNEQFF. The whole variable domain, remainder taken from reference TRBV15 and TRBJ2-1, is DAMVIQNPRYQVTQFGKPVTLSCSQTLNHNVMYWYQQKSSQAPKLLFHYYDKDFNNEADTPDNFQSRRPNTSFCFLDIRSPGLGDTAMYLCATSSPPGGQNEQFFGPGTRLTVL.

A few counts support this clonotype. This chain uses TRBV11-2 with TRBJ1-4; D is uncertain. The CDR3 consists of 20 residues. V was cut by 1 base and J by 0 bases, with 21 bases left in between. Germline CDR1 SGHAT, CDR2 FQNNGV. In DNA, the CDR3 is TGTGCCAGCAGCTTAGTTGTATCAGTTGTTATGGGCACAACTAATGAAAAACTGTTTTTT. Its protein is CASSLVVSVVMGTTNEKLFF.

CDR3 nucleotides: TGTGCCACCAGTGATTTCCTAGCAGGGGGCGGGGAGCTGTTTTTT. Translating gives CATSDFLAGGGELFF. V is TRBV24-1 and J is TRBJ2-2; TRBD1 matches at 7 bases. This CDR3 spans 15 amino acids. The junction had 5 bases not matched to a gene; V was cut back by 1 base and J by 7 bases. Germline values: CDR1 KGHDR, CDR2 SFDVKD.

The V and J genes are TRBV6-6 and TRBJ2-1; the match to TRBD2 covers 8 bases. V shed 6 bases, J shed 5 bases, and the junction held 12 bases outside the gene matches. The germline V gene has CDR1 MNHNY and CDR2 SVGAGI (reference sequence). The CDR3 contains 16 residues. The CDR3 protein is CASRPYSGSLDNEQFF. The CDR3 coding sequence is TGTGCCAGCAGACCCTACAGCGGGAGTCTCGACAATGAGCAGTTCTTC.

J is TRBJ1-1 and V is TRBV28; D remains ambiguous. The V and J ends lost 1 base and 1 base respectively, with 7 bases between them. CDR3 length: 14 amino acids. Germline lookup yields CDR1 MDHEN and CDR2 SYDVKM. The CDR3 nucleotides are TGTGCCAGCAGTTTATTGGGGTGGAACACTGAAGCTTTCTTT. It specifies CASSLLGWNTEAFF.

This clonotype was seen only a few times. V is TRBV10-3 and J is TRBJ2-7, with D possibly being TRBD2 (5 bases). CDR1 ENHRY and CDR2 SYGVKD come from the germline V gene. This CDR3 region has 14 residues. Trimming took off 3 bases at V and 3 bases at J, with 12 bases between the two ends. In DNA form, the CDR3 reads TGTGCCATCAGTGATCGGTCAGGAGGCTACGAGCAGTACTTC. Protein: CAISDRSGGYEQYF.

The chain joins TRBV7-2 to TRBJ1-5; no definite D call. Trimming shortened V by 5 bases and J by 9 bases, and 11 bases separated the two germline ends. This CDR3 spans 12 amino acids. Germline V gene data show CDR1 as SGHTA and CDR2 as FQGNSA. The CDR3 loop is CASSDRPGPQHF. The CDR3 coding sequence is TGTGCCAGCAGCGACCGTCCCGGGCCCCAGCATTTT.

This chain joins TRBV19 and TRBJ1-6; D uncertain. This CDR3 has 13 residues. Trimming took 7 bases from V and 9 from J, leaving 13 bases between them. CDR1 and CDR2 (germline): LNHDA, SQIVND (reference sequence). The CDR3 sequence is CASNDLGSSPLHF. The CDR3 DNA is TGTGCCAGTAACGACCTGGGGAGTTCACCCCTCCACTTT. Together with reference TRBV19 and TRBJ1-6, the CDR3 gives the full variable domain: DGGITQSPKYLFRKEGQNVTLSCEQNLNHDAMYWYRQDPGQGLRLIYYSQIVNDFQKGDIAEGYSVSREKKESFPLTVTSAQKNPTAFYLCASNDLGSSPLHFGNGTRLTVT.

In regard to this clonotype: A junction end diverges from the germline sequence, so it may reflect a read error. The chain recombines TRBV9 with TRBJ2-1; TRBD2 aligns across 7 bases. The CDR3 spans 14 residues. Per germline, CDR1 SGDLS and CDR2 YYNGEE. The CDR3 sequence: CANSGDRRVGEQFF. CDR3 sequence (DNA): TGTGCCAACAGCGGGGATCGACGTGTTGGGGAGCAGTTCTTC.

Written as DNA, the CDR3 is TGTGCCAGCAGCCAGTCCTATAACAATGAGCAGTTCTTC. Encoded protein: CASSQSYNNEQFF. This chain uses TRBV3-1 with TRBJ2-1; no firm D call. The CDR3 length is 13 residues. Trimming stripped 3 bases from V and 5 bases from J, with 8 bases between. CDR1 and CDR2 (germline): LGHDT, YNNKEL (reference sequence).

The gene calls are TRBV20-1 and TRBJ2-1; no reliable D call. The V and J ends lost 4 bases and 0 bases respectively, with 16 bases between them. This CDR3 contains 16 residues. Germline values: CDR1 DFQATT, CDR2 SNEGSKA (reference sequence). The DNA of the CDR3 is TGCAGTGCTATAGACCTCGACCGTAGCTCCTACAATGAGCAGTTCTTC. This gives the protein CSAIDLDRSSYNEQFF.

J is TRBJ2-5 and V is TRBV28; D might be TRBD1 (5 bases). CDR1 and CDR2 (germline): MDHEN, SYDVKM. There are 14 residues in the CDR3. V was cut by 6 bases and J by 2 bases, with 13 bases left in between. Here the CDR3 reads CASSHPRAQETQYF. Here the CDR3 DNA reads TGTGCCAGCAGCCACCCCAGGGCACAAGAGACCCAGTACTTC.